This T cell receptor (beta chain) was identified during a study of blood T cell repertoires in COVID-19. Overall study: Acute-phase and convalescent COVID-19 samples originated in the United States, Italy and Spain. Nucleic acid was either cDNA or gDNA, and it came from T cells, B-cell-depleted T cells, or PBMCs.

Original handling: Reference gene primer amplification in the assay estimated nucleated cell counts. Assay used: immunoSEQ multiplex PCR; TCRdb lists only in-frame clones, some missing. The DNA was the basis for D and trimming; V, J and clone size are from that table. The profile shows 200,000 to 300,000 clones, 87% of them singletons. Trimming removed 0 bases from V and 3 bases from J, with 10 bases in between. There are 14 residues in the CDR3. Germline-derived CDR1 and CDR2 are SGHKS and YYEKEE (reference sequence). This TCR was recovered from a woman in her 40s who had recovered from COVID-19. Source material: peripheral blood. The chain couples TRBV5-5 to TRBJ2-7; D is possibly TRBD1 (5 bases). CDR3 loop: CASSLAGSYYEQYF. The CDR3 DNA reads TGTGCCAGCAGCTTGGCAGGGTCGTACTACGAGCAGTACTTC.